The clone carrying this T cell receptor (beta chain) came up once. The sample originates from a study of blood T cell repertoires in COVID-19. Study information: Specimens from acute and convalescent COVID-19 originated in the United States, Italy and Spain. T cells, B-cell-depleted T cells, or PBMCs supplied cDNA or gDNA.

As processed by the authors: For nucleated cells, counts were estimated from reference gene primer amplification. The data were produced by immunoSEQ multiplex PCR, yet TCRdb's version contains in-frame clones alone and is incomplete. The DNA was the basis for D and trimming; V, J and clone size are from that table. This sample yields about 100,000 clones, of which roughly 84% are seen a single time; about 2.7% belongs to the top ten. The V end lost 6 bases, the J end lost 6 bases, and 12 bases lay between the germline ends. This CDR3 has 12 residues. Germline V gene data show CDR1 as SGHRS and CDR2 as YFSETQ.

The sequence was obtained from a woman aged 80 or older with acute or convalescent COVID-19. The chain combines TRBV5-1 with TRBJ1-1, with unresolved D. Sequencing input: peripheral blood. The CDR3 loop is CASTDTRAEAFF. The CDR3 DNA is TGCGCCAGCACCGACACCCGCGCTGAAGCTTTCTTT.